This TCR beta chain was sequenced for a study of cytomegalovirus exposure and HLA in healthy donors. Study summary: The Caucasian-associated ancestry cluster held over 80% of roughly 400 genotyped donors. General study results and limits: A later analysis reportedly identified an Asian-associated ancestry cluster as carrying fewer N-insertions than the roughly 700-donor mean. An analysis done earlier found most TCR beta V segments productive about 87% or about 30% of the time. TCR beta V- and J-gene trimming was later associated with a missense DCLRE1C variant.

Germline V gene data show CDR1 as SEHNR and CDR2 as FQNEAQ (reference sequence). The CDR3 loop spans 15 amino acids. The V end lost 2 bases, the J end lost 6 bases, and 13 bases lay between the germline ends. The PCR was carried out with 60 Vbeta primers and 13 Jbeta primers. Generated by immunoSEQ multiplex PCR, the TCRdb table keeps only in-frame clones and is missing some. This repertoire shows under 250,000 clones, more than 75% found once; its top ten account for over 1%. Only a few counts were recorded for this clone. Its antigen is still unknown. The sequencing input was PBMCs. The V and J genes are TRBV7-9 and TRBJ2-2; TRBD1 is a possible D gene (7 bases). The source is a human donor in good health. This chain's CDR3 is CASSLQGGPPGELFF. The CDR3 DNA follows: TGTGCCAGCAGCTTACAGGGGGGACCCCCCGGGGAGCTGTTTTTT.